These 18 T cell receptor beta chains came from one sample sequenced in a study of blood T cell repertoires in COVID-19. Sequencing was performed with immunoSEQ multiplex PCR; in TCRdb, only in-frame clones are kept and a portion is missing. Here the sample spans some 200,000 clones, about 84% being singletons. Sequenced input: peripheral blood. These receptor sequences come from a human donor in a cohort sampled during active COVID-19.

This clone was seen a single time. The chain couples TRBV6-6 to TRBJ2-2; 8 positions agree with TRBD1. Germline values: CDR1 MNHNY, CDR2 SVGAGI (reference sequence). J gave up 5 bases and V 10 bases, and 6 bases lay outside the gene matches. The CDR3 runs to 13 residues. The CDR3 nucleotides are TGTGCCACGACAGGGGATGGAACCGGGGAGCTGTTTTTT. Residues: CATTGDGTGELFF.

The chain employs TRBV19 and TRBJ1-6; D might be TRBD1 (5 bases). Trimming took 5 bases from V and 5 from J, leaving 13 bases between them. The germline V gene encodes CDR1 LNHDA and CDR2 SQIVND (reference sequence). The CDR3 is made up of 15 amino acids. The CDR3 nucleotides are TGTGCCAGTAGTCCAGGCTGGGGGGATAATTCACCCCTCCACTTT. Its protein product is CASSPGWGDNSPLHF.

This clone was observed a single time. The chain carries TRBV6-5 and TRBJ1-2; 11 bases are shared with TRBD1. Germline CDR1 and CDR2: MNHEY and SVGAGI. The CDR3 totals 14 residues. After removal of 6 bases from V and 6 bases from J, the junction contained 6 bases not matched to a gene. CDR3 residues: CASSRGQGAHGYTF. The DNA of the CDR3 is TGTGCCAGCAGCAGAGGACAGGGGGCACATGGCTACACCTTC.

The genes are TRBV13 and TRBJ2-1; D remains ambiguous. The CDR3 contains 11 residues. Germline values: CDR1 PRHDT, CDR2 FYEKMQ (reference sequence). V was pared by 6 bases and J by 4 bases, with 4 bases between. The CDR3: CASSRYNEQFF. The CDR3 bases are TGTGCCAGCAGTCGGTACAATGAGCAGTTCTTC.

This rearrangement joins TRBV7-8 to TRBJ2-1; unclear D gene. The CDR3 is 16 amino acids. Per germline, CDR1 SGHVS and CDR2 FQNEAQ. V lost 0 bases to trimming and J lost 0 bases, with 9 bases between them. This chain's CDR3 is CASSLASAASYNEQFF. In nucleotides, the CDR3 is TGTGCCAGCAGCTTAGCGTCGGCGGCCTCCTACAATGAGCAGTTCTTC.

This chain links TRBV5-4 with TRBJ2-3, with no clear D. Germline CDR1 is SGHNT and CDR2 is YYREEE (reference sequence). V shed 5 bases and J shed 1 base, with 11 bases lying between them. The CDR3 has 14 residues. CDR3 in amino acids: CASSFNQGTDTQYF. CDR3 nucleotide sequence: TGTGCCAGCAGTTTTAATCAGGGCACAGATACGCAGTATTTT. Based on the CDR3 plus reference TRBV5-4 and TRBJ2-3, the full variable domain is ETGVTQSPTHLIKTRGQQVTLRCSSQSGHNTVSWYQQALGQGPQFIFQYYREEENGRGNFPPRFSGLQFPNYSSELNVNALELDDSALYLCASSFNQGTDTQYFGPGTRLTVL.

The CDR3, as DNA: TGTGCCAGCAGCCCGGCTCGAGACAGGGCACAAGAGACCCAGTACTTC. It yields the protein CASSPARDRAQETQYF. V is TRBV5-4 and J is TRBJ2-5; 7 bases are a match to TRBD1. The length of the CDR3 is 16 residues. Trimming took 4 bases from V and 2 from J; bases not matched to a gene: 11. Per the germline V gene, CDR1 is SGHNT and CDR2 is YYREEE (reference sequence).

V is TRBV27 and J is TRBJ1-4, with D possibly being TRBD1 (5 bases). Trimming removed 2 bases from V and 8 bases from J, with 18 bases in between. The CDR3 length is 16 residues. In germline, CDR1 is MNHEY, CDR2 SMNVEV (reference sequence). The DNA for the CDR3 is TGTGCCAGCAGTTTAGAGGGGATTGGAGGGTTGGAAAAACTGTTTTTT. Amino acid sequence: CASSLEGIGGLEKLFF.

This chain joins TRBV11-2 and TRBJ1-2; no clear D gene. The CDR3 contains 13 residues. The V end was cut by 4 bases, the J end by 4 bases, with 10 bases between. Germline values: CDR1 SGHAT, CDR2 FQNNGV. The CDR3 reads CASSYLRSYGYTF. CDR3 DNA sequence: TGTGCCAGCAGCTATCTTCGGAGCTATGGCTACACCTTC.

The chain uses TRBV4-1 and TRBJ1-4; D is possibly TRBD1 (5 bases). Trimming took 1 base from V and 7 from J, leaving 22 bases between them. The CDR3 covers 18 residues. Per germline, CDR1 MGHRA and CDR2 YSYEKL. In DNA form, the CDR3 reads TGCGCCAGCAGCCAAGTTTGGGCCGGGGGAGAGGGTGGTGAAAAACTGTTTTTT. It encodes CASSQVWAGGEGGEKLFF.

The chain carries TRBV12-5 and TRBJ1-1, with D possibly TRBD1 on 6 matching bases. The V end was cut by 3 bases, the J end by 6 bases, with 17 bases between. The germline CDR1 and CDR2 sequences are LGHNT and FRNRAP. This CDR3 comprises 15 residues. The CDR3 is CASGLSGIGGPEAFF. DNA for the CDR3: TGTGCTAGTGGTTTATCAGGGATAGGGGGTCCTGAAGCTTTCTTT.

The genes are TRBV5-1 and TRBJ1-4; no definite D call. There are 15 residues in the CDR3. Deletions cut 5 bases from V and 0 bases from J, with 11 bases between. The germline gives CDR1 SGHRS, CDR2 YFSETQ. CDR3 DNA: TGCGCCAGCAGACCTCAAGCTGCAACTAATGAAAAACTGTTTTTT. Protein: CASRPQAATNEKLFF.

The chain uses TRBV6-5 and TRBJ1-6; 8 positions agree with TRBD1. The germline gives CDR1 MNHEY, CDR2 SVGAGI. This CDR3 has 14 residues. Unmatched junction bases numbered 0, after V lost 5 bases and J lost 3 bases. In nucleotides, the CDR3 is TGTGCCAGCAGTACAGGGGGCTATAATTCACCCCTCCACTTT. Its protein product is CASSTGGYNSPLHF.

V usage is TRBV2 and J usage is TRBJ2-7, with 7 bases matching TRBD2. CDR1 SNHLY and CDR2 FYNNEI come from the germline V gene. Trimming removed 8 bases from V and 6 bases from J; junction bases left unmatched: 10. This CDR3 comprises 13 residues. The CDR3 region is CASSGTTFLEQYF. DNA of the CDR3: TGTGCCAGCTCCGGGACTACCTTCCTCGAGCAGTACTTC.

V gene TRBV11-2 combines with J gene TRBJ2-7, with D possibly TRBD1 on 7 matching bases. The CDR3 length is 17 residues. The V and J ends lost 1 base and 2 bases respectively, with 18 bases between them. The germline V gene has CDR1 SGHAT and CDR2 FQNNGV. The CDR3 nucleotides are TGTGCCAGCAGCTTAGTAAGTGAGCAGGGGGAGGCCTACGAGCAGTACTTC. It specifies CASSLVSEQGEAYEQYF.

This clone has a single count. The J gene is TRBJ2-5, the V gene TRBV7-8, with 9 bases lining up with TRBD2. Trimming cost V 4 bases and J 5 bases; bases outside gene matches: 11. Germline V gene lookup returns CDR1 SGHVS and CDR2 FQNEAQ. The CDR3 runs to 16 residues. CDR3 region: CASSSAGGGVSETQYF. The CDR3 nucleotides read TGTGCCAGCAGCTCCGCTGGCGGGGGGGTGTCGGAGACCCAGTACTTC.

This chain links TRBV19 with TRBJ1-4, with D possibly TRBD1 on 5 matching bases. Germline V gene lookup returns CDR1 LNHDA and CDR2 SQIVND (reference sequence). This CDR3 comprises 15 residues. V lost 8 bases and J 4 bases, leaving 17 bases between the germline ends. This chain's CDR3 is CASGGRRDYNEKLFF. The CDR3 DNA reads as TGTGCCAGTGGGGGTCGCCGGGACTATAATGAAAAACTGTTTTTT.

This clone was recorded only once. The chain employs TRBV7-9 and TRBJ1-1, with 7 positions matching TRBD1. The CDR3 totals 14 residues. The ends lost 3 bases at V and 4 bases at J; junction bases unmatched: 5. The V gene's germline CDR1 is SEHNR and CDR2 FQNEAQ (reference sequence). For the CDR3, the DNA is TGTGCCAGCAGCTTCCAGGGGGTCGTCACTGAAGCTTTCTTT. Translated: CASSFQGVVTEAFF.